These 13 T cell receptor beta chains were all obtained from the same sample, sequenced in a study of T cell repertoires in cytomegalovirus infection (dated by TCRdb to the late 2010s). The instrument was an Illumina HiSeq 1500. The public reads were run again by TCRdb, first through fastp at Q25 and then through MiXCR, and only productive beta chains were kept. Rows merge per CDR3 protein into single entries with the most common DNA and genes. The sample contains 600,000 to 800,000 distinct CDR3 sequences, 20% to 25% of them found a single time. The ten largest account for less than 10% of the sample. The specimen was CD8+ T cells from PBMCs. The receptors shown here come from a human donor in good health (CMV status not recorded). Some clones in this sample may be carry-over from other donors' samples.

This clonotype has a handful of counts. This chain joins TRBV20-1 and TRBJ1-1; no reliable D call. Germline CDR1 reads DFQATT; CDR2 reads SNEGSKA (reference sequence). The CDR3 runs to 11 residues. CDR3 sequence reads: CTLPENTEAFF. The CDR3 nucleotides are TGCACCTTACCCGAGAACACTGAAGCTTTCTTT.

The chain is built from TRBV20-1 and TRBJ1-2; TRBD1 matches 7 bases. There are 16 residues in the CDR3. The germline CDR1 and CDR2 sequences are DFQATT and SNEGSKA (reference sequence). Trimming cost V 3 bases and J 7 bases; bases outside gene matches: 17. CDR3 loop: CSARGPTGRSIRGYTF. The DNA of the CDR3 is TGCAGTGCTAGGGGGCCGACAGGGAGGAGTATACGTGGCTACACCTTC.

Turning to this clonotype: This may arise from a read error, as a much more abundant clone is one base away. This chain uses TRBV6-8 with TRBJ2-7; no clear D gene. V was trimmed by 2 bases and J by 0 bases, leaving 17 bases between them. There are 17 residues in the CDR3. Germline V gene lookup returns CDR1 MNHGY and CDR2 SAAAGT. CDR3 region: CASSYLPTIESSYEQYF. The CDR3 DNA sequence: TGTGCCAGCAGTTACCTCCCGACCATCGAGAGCTCCTACGAGCAGTACTTC.

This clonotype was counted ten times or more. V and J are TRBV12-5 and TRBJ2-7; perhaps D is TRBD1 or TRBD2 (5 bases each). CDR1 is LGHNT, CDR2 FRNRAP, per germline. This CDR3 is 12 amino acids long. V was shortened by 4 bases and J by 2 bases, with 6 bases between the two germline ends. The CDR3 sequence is CASGSGPYEQYF. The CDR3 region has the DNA TGTGCTAGTGGTTCGGGACCCTACGAGCAGTACTTC.

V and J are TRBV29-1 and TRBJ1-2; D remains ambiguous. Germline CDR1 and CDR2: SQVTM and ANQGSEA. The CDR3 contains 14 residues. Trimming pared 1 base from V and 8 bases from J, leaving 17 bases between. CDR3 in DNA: TGCAGCGTTGAAGTTCCCAATGTGGATAGCGGCTACACCTTC. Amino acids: CSVEVPNVDSGYTF.

The CDR3 here is CASSNRDSKSQETQYF. CDR3 DNA sequence: TGTGCCAGCAGTAACCGGGACTCGAAGAGCCAAGAGACCCAGTACTTC. The rearrangement links TRBV6-2 or TRBV6-3 to TRBJ2-5, with a weak D call TRBD2 (6 bases). Germline V gives CDR1 MNHEY, CDR2 SVGEGT. Trimming removed 5 bases at V and 1 base at J, with 17 bases between. This CDR3 has 16 amino acids.

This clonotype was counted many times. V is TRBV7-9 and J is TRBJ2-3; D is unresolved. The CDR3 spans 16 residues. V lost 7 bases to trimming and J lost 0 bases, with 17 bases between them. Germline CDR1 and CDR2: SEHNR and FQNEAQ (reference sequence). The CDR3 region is CASTYRQEFSTDTQYF. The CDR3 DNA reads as TGTGCCAGCACCTACCGGCAGGAGTTTAGCACAGATACGCAGTATTTT. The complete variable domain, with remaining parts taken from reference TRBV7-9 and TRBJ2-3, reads DTGVSQNPRHKITKRGQNVTFRCDPISEHNRLYWYRQTLGQGPEFLTYFQNEAQLEKSRLLSDRFSAERPKGSFSTLEIQRTEQGDSAMYLCASTYRQEFSTDTQYFGPGTRLTVL.

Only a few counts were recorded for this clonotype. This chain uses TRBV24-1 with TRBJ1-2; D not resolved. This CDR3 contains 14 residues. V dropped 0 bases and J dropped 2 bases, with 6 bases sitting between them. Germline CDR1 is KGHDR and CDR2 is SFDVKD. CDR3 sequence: CATSDLNLNYGYTF. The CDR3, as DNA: TGTGCCACCAGTGATTTGAACCTGAACTATGGCTACACCTTC.

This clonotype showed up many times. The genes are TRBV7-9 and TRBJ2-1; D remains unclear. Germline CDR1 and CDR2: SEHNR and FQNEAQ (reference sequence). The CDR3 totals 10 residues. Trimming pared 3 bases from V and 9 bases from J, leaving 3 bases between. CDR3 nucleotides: TGTGCCAGCAGCTTTGGTGAGCAGTTCTTC. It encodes CASSFGEQFF.

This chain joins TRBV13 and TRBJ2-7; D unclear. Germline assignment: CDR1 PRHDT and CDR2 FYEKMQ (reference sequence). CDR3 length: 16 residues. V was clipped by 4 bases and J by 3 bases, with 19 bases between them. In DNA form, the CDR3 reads TGTGCCAGCAGCTCAACCGCTCATCGGCAGAGCTACGAGCAGTACGTC. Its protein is CASSSTAHRQSYEQYV.

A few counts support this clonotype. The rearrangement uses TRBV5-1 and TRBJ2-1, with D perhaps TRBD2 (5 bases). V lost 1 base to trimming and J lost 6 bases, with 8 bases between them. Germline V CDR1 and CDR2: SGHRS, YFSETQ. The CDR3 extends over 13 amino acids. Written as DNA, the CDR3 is TGCGCCAGCAGCTTGCGGAGCGGCAATGAGCAGTTCTTC. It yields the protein CASSLRSGNEQFF.

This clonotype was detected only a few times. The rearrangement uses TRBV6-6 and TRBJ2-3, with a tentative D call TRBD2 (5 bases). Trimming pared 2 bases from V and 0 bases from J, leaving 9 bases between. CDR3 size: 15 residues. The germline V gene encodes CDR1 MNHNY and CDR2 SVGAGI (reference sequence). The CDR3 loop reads CASSYMEASTDTQYF. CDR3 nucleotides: TGTGCCAGCAGTTACATGGAGGCCAGCACAGATACGCAGTATTTT.

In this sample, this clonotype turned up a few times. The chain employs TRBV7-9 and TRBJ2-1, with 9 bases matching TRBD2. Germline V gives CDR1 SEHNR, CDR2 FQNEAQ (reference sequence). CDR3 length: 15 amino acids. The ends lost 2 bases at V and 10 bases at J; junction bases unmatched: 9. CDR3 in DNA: TGTGCCAGCAGCTTATCAAGCGGGGGGCCCTCGGAGCAGTTCTTC. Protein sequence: CASSLSSGGPSEQFF.